This T cell receptor (beta chain) came from a study of identifying expanded T cells in peripheral blood. Overall study findings and caveats: Variance in clone template counts between approximately 2-week samples significantly increased with total template count across all healthy donors. Differentially abundant clones: roughly 1.2 between replicates, 15 to 17 at around 15 days, 18 to 20 at four.

Method: immunoSEQ multiplex PCR; TCRdb's copy keeps in-frame clones and lacks some. The sample lists around 94,000 clones, approximately 81% occurring once. Of note for this clone: Its antigen is not known.

Collection occurred without any documented infections or immune events in donors. V gave up 1 base and J gave up 8 bases, with 17 bases separating them. CDR3 size: 15 residues. Germline V gene sequence: CDR1 SNHLY, CDR2 FYNNEI. The sequence was collected from a person aged 18 to 75 in good health. The chain employs TRBV2 and TRBJ1-2; D is unclear. The sequencing input was blood. The CDR3: CASSEVASVGRGYTF. The DNA for the CDR3 is TGTGCCAGCAGTGAAGTAGCCTCTGTTGGTAGGGGCTACACCTTC.